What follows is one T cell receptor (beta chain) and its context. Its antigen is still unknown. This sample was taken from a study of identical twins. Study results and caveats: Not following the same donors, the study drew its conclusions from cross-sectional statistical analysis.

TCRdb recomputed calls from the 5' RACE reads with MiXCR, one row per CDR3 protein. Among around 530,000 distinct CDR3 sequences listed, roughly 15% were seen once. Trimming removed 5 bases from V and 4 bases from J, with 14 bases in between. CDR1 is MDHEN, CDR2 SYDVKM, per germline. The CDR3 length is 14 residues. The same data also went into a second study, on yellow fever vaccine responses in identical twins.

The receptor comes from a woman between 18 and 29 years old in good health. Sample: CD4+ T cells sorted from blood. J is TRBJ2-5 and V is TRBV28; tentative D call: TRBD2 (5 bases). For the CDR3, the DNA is TGTGCCAGCAGTGCCGCGGGCCGTGGAGAGACCCAGTACTTC. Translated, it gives CASSAAGRGETQYF.